This T cell receptor (beta chain) appears in the sequencing data of a study of CD8 T cells in ankylosing spondylitis. Study findings and constraints: Apparently characteristic of ankylosing spondylitis blood was a TCR beta motif (under ten highly homologous variants). CD8+ disease-linked clones were present at relatively low frequencies in blood. Past research had described some motif variants in reactive arthritis synovial fluid and blood.

Note on this clonotype: What it binds is unknown.

Germline-derived CDR1 and CDR2 are MNHNY and SVGAGI (reference sequence). The length of the CDR3 is 13 residues. The ends were cut back, 7 bases at V and 7 bases at J, with 16 bases in the middle. TCRdb used MiXCR to reprocess the 5' RACE reads, holding one entry per CDR3 protein. The sample has about 400,000 distinct CDR3 sequences, about a fifth seen once. The V call is TRBV6-6, the J call TRBJ2-5, with D possibly matching TRBD1 (6 bases). The sequenced sample was blood, either unsorted or a sorted T cell fraction (not recorded which). The receptor's source is a male donor with ankylosing spondylitis. CDR3: CASNPTGIGTQYF. The CDR3 bases are TGTGCCAGCAACCCAACAGGGATTGGGACCCAGTACTTC.